These 25 T cell receptor beta chains were all obtained from the same sample, sequenced in a study of blood T cell repertoires in COVID-19. Assay: immunoSEQ multiplex PCR; the TCRdb copy retains only in-frame clones and omits some. In the table there are approximately 250,000 clones, more than 70% of which are singletons. Source material: PBMCs or T cells enriched from blood (not recorded which). These receptor sequences come from a middle-aged woman with acute COVID-19.

The genes are TRBV28 and TRBJ1-6; 10 bases line up with TRBD1. This CDR3 region has 17 residues. Germline CDR1 is MDHEN and CDR2 is SYDVKM. Losses at the gene ends were 4 bases for V and 2 bases for J; bases not matched to a gene: 5. The CDR3 spells CASSSGQGRAYNSPLHF. As DNA, the CDR3 is TGTGCCAGCAGTTCGGGACAGGGGAGGGCCTATAATTCACCCCTCCACTTT.

V and J are TRBV5-6 and TRBJ2-4; D perhaps matches TRBD2 (5 bases). This CDR3 is built from 17 residues. V lost 4 bases and J 1 base, leaving 18 bases between the germline ends. CDR1 and CDR2 from the germline V gene are SGHDT and YYEEEE. This CDR3 reads CASSPQTGLGAKNIQYF. In DNA, the CDR3 is TGTGCCAGCAGCCCCCAAACTGGACTTGGGGCCAAAAACATTCAGTACTTC.

The chain is built from TRBV5-1 and TRBJ1-2; D is possibly TRBD1 (6 bases). Trimming left V 0 bases short and J 4 bases short, with 16 bases between. The CDR3 extends over 16 amino acids. Germline lookup yields CDR1 SGHRS and CDR2 YFSETQ. The CDR3: CASSLDSGGAFYGYTF. The CDR3 DNA reads TGCGCCAGCAGCTTGGACTCGGGGGGCGCCTTCTATGGCTACACCTTC. Combining the CDR3 with reference TRBV5-1 and TRBJ1-2 gives the whole variable domain KAGVTQTPRYLIKTRGQQVTLSCSPISGHRSVSWYQQTPGQGLQFLFEYFSETQRNKGNFPGRFSGRQFSNSRSEMNVSTLELGDSALYLCASSLDSGGAFYGYTFGSGTRLTVV.

V usage is TRBV25-1 and J usage is TRBJ1-2; D uncertain. V dropped 7 bases and J dropped 4 bases, with 13 bases sitting between them. The CDR3 spans 13 residues. Germline CDR1 and CDR2: MGHDK and SYGVNS. For the CDR3, the DNA is TGTGCCAGCACGGGCGGAGGCCGCTATGGCTACACCTTC. It translates to CASTGGGRYGYTF.

The chain combines TRBV5-3 with TRBJ2-7; D possibly corresponds to TRBD1 (5 bases). TRBV5-3 is labeled an ORF, and its function is uncertain. V lost 0 bases, J lost 1 base, and 5 bases lay in between. CDR3 length equals 13 residues. CDR3 protein: CARSLDRSYEQYF. CDR3 bases: TGTGCCAGAAGCTTGGACAGGTCCTACGAGCAGTACTTC.

The chain carries TRBV15 and TRBJ1-3; D perhaps matches TRBD1 (5 bases). CDR3 length: 15 amino acids. The V gene's germline CDR1 is LNHNV and CDR2 YYDKDF (reference sequence). The ends were cut back, 0 bases at V and 4 bases at J, with 10 bases in the middle. The CDR3 sequence is CATSRDPRVGNTIYF. In nucleotides, the CDR3 is TGTGCCACCAGCAGAGACCCCAGGGTCGGAAACACCATATATTTT.

The chain uses TRBV6-6 and TRBJ2-1; 15 bases agree with TRBD2. J was trimmed by 7 bases and V by 5 bases; bases with no gene match: 9. The germline V gene encodes CDR1 MNHNY and CDR2 SVGAGI (reference sequence). The length of the CDR3 is 17 residues. This chain's CDR3 is CASSLGLAGGLANEQFF. The CDR3 DNA sequence: TGTGCCAGCAGTCTCGGACTAGCGGGGGGGCTGGCAAATGAGCAGTTCTTC.

The chain carries TRBV7-2 and TRBJ2-1, with D uncertain. The V end was cut by 0 bases, the J end by 2 bases, with 2 bases between. From germline, CDR1 is SGHTA and CDR2 FQGNSA. The CDR3 totals 13 residues. CDR3 in amino acids: CASSLAAYNEQFF. CDR3 bases: TGTGCCAGCAGCTTAGCCGCCTACAATGAGCAGTTCTTC.

This clone was counted a few times. The gene calls are TRBV5-1 and TRBJ1-1, with D possibly being TRBD1 (5 bases). V was pared by 2 bases and J by 5 bases, with 10 bases between. Germline V gene data show CDR1 as SGHRS and CDR2 as YFSETQ. CDR3 length: 13 amino acids. CDR3 region: CASSLQESTEAFF. CDR3 bases: TGCGCCAGCAGCTTACAGGAATCAACTGAAGCTTTCTTT.

The rearrangement joins TRBV7-5 to TRBJ2-7; the table's TRBD1 call for D was not verified on the DNA. TRBV7-5 is tagged as a pseudogene. CDR3 length: 12 residues. The CDR3 bases are TGTGCCAGATGGGACAGCGTCTACGAGCAGTACTTC. It is translated as CARWDSVYEQYF.

The rearrangement joins TRBV19 to TRBJ1-5; 10 positions agree with TRBD1. The CDR3 contains 16 residues. Germline loops: CDR1 LNHDA, CDR2 SQIVND (reference sequence). V shed 7 bases and J 6 bases; nucleotides not matched to a gene: 12. CDR3 residues: CASNPPGQGIIQPQHF. The CDR3 DNA reads TGTGCCAGTAACCCACCGGGACAGGGGATCATTCAGCCCCAGCATTTT.

For the CDR3, the DNA is TGTGCCAGCAGCCAAGAGACTAGCGGAATCCTCTCCTACGAGCAGTACTTC. Translated, it gives CASSQETSGILSYEQYF. This chain joins TRBV4-2 and TRBJ2-7; TRBD2 matches at 9 bases. Germline-derived CDR1 and CDR2 are LGHNA and YNFKEQ. The CDR3 spans 17 residues. Germline trimming cut 0 bases from V and 0 bases from J; bases unmatched to any gene: 6.

DNA for the CDR3: TGCAGCGCGTTGAGGCCCAGCGGGGCCACAGATACGCAGTATTTT. Its protein is CSALRPSGATDTQYF. This sequence joins TRBV29-1 and TRBJ2-3, with 7 bases fitting TRBD2. Germline V lookup: CDR1 SQVTM, CDR2 ANQGSEA. After removal of 7 bases from V and 2 bases from J, the junction contained 12 bases not matched to a gene. CDR3 size: 15 residues.

The chain is built from TRBV7-2 and TRBJ1-1, with a possible D match to TRBD1 (6 bases). V was pared by 0 bases and J by 4 bases, with 24 bases between. The CDR3 is 19 residues long. Looked up from germline, CDR1 is SGHTA and CDR2 is FQGNSA. The CDR3 reads CASSLARGGRGGWGTEAFF. Written as DNA, the CDR3 is TGTGCCAGCAGCTTAGCCAGAGGGGGACGTGGTGGATGGGGCACTGAAGCTTTCTTT.

The V and J genes are TRBV3-1 (or the pseudogene TRBV3-2) and TRBJ1-6; D is perhaps TRBD1 (6 bases). Germline V gene data show CDR1 as LGHDT and CDR2 as YNNKEL (reference sequence). The CDR3 consists of 16 residues. The V and J ends lost 0 bases and 10 bases respectively, with 16 bases between them. The CDR3 loop reads CASSQDRGALNSPLHF. DNA for the CDR3: TGTGCCAGCAGCCAAGATCGGGGGGCTCTCAACTCACCCCTCCACTTT.

The chain couples TRBV6-6 to TRBJ1-2; 8 positions agree with TRBD1. This CDR3 has 13 amino acids. Germline CDR1 is MNHNY and CDR2 is SVGAGI (reference sequence). V was clipped by 10 bases and J by 3 bases; unmatched bases: 7. CDR3 protein: CATHRGSDYGYTF. The CDR3 DNA reads as TGTGCCACACACAGGGGGTCTGACTATGGCTACACCTTC.

The V and J genes are TRBV5-1 and TRBJ1-1; 7 bases agree with TRBD1. This CDR3 is 14 amino acids long. J was trimmed by 7 bases and V by 5 bases; bases with no gene match: 11. The germline CDR1 and CDR2 sequences are SGHRS and YFSETQ. The CDR3 reads CASRSQDRRNEAFF. The CDR3 bases are TGCGCCAGCAGGTCACAGGACAGGCGAAATGAAGCTTTCTTT.

This chain joins TRBV4-2 and TRBJ1-1; tentative D call: TRBD1 (5 bases). CDR3 length: 13 amino acids. From germline, CDR1 is LGHNA and CDR2 YNFKEQ. V lost 4 bases and J lost 4, with 10 bases in between. For the CDR3, the DNA is TGTGCCAGCAGCCGGAGCCAGGGCACTGAAGCTTTCTTT. It is translated as CASSRSQGTEAFF.

The rearrangement joins TRBV6-5 to TRBJ1-1, with D hard to call. With 0 bases removed from V and 1 base from J, the gap between germline ends came to 6 bases. The CDR3 runs 14 residues. CDR1 is MNHEY and CDR2 is SVGAGI in the germline V gene. The CDR3 is CASSYSSRNTEAFF. Written as DNA, the CDR3 is TGTGCCAGCAGTTACTCGAGTCGGAACACTGAAGCTTTCTTT.

This rearrangement joins TRBV2 to TRBJ1-2; D unresolved. The CDR3 loop spans 14 amino acids. Germline V gene sequence: CDR1 SNHLY, CDR2 FYNNEI. With 7 bases removed from V and 4 bases from J, the gap between germline ends came to 16 bases. The CDR3: CASKTDLGPYGYTF. CDR3 sequence (DNA): TGTGCCAGCAAAACAGATCTTGGCCCCTATGGCTACACCTTC.

This clone was seen a single time. The chain joins TRBV11-3 to TRBJ2-7; no firm D call. This CDR3 spans 15 amino acids. V was cut by 3 bases and J by 3 bases, with 15 bases left in between. The V gene's germline CDR1 is SGHNT and CDR2 YENEEA. In DNA form, the CDR3 reads TGTGCCAGCAGCTTTCTGGATTGGAAGCGCTACGAGCAGTACTTC. Translating it yields CASSFLDWKRYEQYF.

V gene TRBV7-9 combines with J gene TRBJ1-1; 7 bases line up with TRBD1. With V trimmed by 1 base and J by 5 bases, 4 bases remained unmatched. Germline lookup yields CDR1 SEHNR and CDR2 FQNEAQ (reference sequence). The CDR3 totals 14 residues. As DNA, the CDR3 is TGTGCCAGCAGCTTAGGGGCAGGGGGGACTGAAGCTTTCTTT. This codes for CASSLGAGGTEAFF. The entire variable domain, with the rest obtained from reference TRBV7-9 and TRBJ1-1, is as follows: DTGVSQNPRHKITKRGQNVTFRCDPISEHNRLYWYRQTLGQGPEFLTYFQNEAQLEKSRLLSDRFSAERPKGSFSTLEIQRTEQGDSAMYLCASSLGAGGTEAFFGQGTRLTVV.

This rearrangement joins TRBV24-1 to TRBJ2-2, with 7 bases matching TRBD1. Germline CDR1 is KGHDR and CDR2 is SFDVKD. The CDR3 extends over 13 amino acids. Germline trimming cut 7 bases from V and 3 bases from J; bases unmatched to any gene: 1. The CDR3 spells CATRQGYTGELFF. The CDR3 DNA sequence: TGTGCCACCAGACAGGGGTACACCGGGGAGCTGTTTTTT.

The rearrangement links TRBV11-2 to TRBJ1-1; D remains ambiguous. V lost 1 base, J lost 2 bases, and 5 bases lay in between. The CDR3 loop spans 13 amino acids. Germline CDR1 and CDR2: SGHAT and FQNNGV. The CDR3 DNA is TGTGCCAGCAGCTTAGCCAGAAACACTGAAGCTTTCTTT. Residues: CASSLARNTEAFF.

This chain links TRBV6-5 with TRBJ2-1, with TRBD2 as a possible D gene (6 bases). V was trimmed by 5 bases and J by 6 bases, leaving 11 bases between them. The CDR3 sequence is 13 residues long. Germline lookup yields CDR1 MNHEY and CDR2 SVGAGI. The CDR3 loop is CASSTGLSNEQFF. The CDR3, as DNA: TGTGCCAGCAGTACTGGACTATCCAATGAGCAGTTCTTC.